The 22 T cell receptor beta chains below were found in one sample sequenced in a study of T cell responses to AZD1222 COVID-19 vaccine. Profiled with immunoSEQ multiplex PCR; TCRdb holds only in-frame clones, not every one. The data show tens of thousands of clones, 89% seen once. The sample in question was peripheral blood, obtained 28 days after the second AZD1222 dose. Receptors were obtained from an adult who received the AZD1222 COVID-19 vaccine.

The rearrangement links TRBV4-1 to TRBJ2-7; D uncertain. Germline V gives CDR1 MGHRA, CDR2 YSYEKL. This CDR3 is built from 14 residues. V shed 0 bases and J shed 2 bases, with 8 bases lying between them. As DNA, the CDR3 is TGCGCCAGCAGCCAAGATTGGTTTACCTACGAGCAGTACTTC. Encoded protein: CASSQDWFTYEQYF.

This rearrangement joins TRBV9 to TRBJ2-1; 10 bases match TRBD2. The CDR3 is 16 residues long. Germline V gene data show CDR1 as SGDLS and CDR2 as YYNGEE. J lost 1 base, V lost 4 bases, and 5 bases had no gene match. The CDR3 sequence: CASSPIAGGSYNEQFF. Written as DNA, the CDR3 is TGTGCCAGCAGCCCCATAGCGGGAGGTTCCTACAATGAGCAGTTCTTC.

The chain employs TRBV10-1 and TRBJ2-7; tentative D call: TRBD2 (5 bases). Trimming pared 6 bases from V and 7 bases from J, leaving 19 bases between. This CDR3 spans 14 amino acids. Germline loops: CDR1 WNHNN, CDR2 SYGVQD (reference sequence). CDR3 amino acids: CASRAGGLAREQYF. The CDR3 DNA reads TGCGCCAGCAGGGCCGGTGGGTTAGCGAGGGAGCAGTACTTC.

This clone has only a few counts. V and J are TRBV7-8 and TRBJ2-2, with TRBD1 identical over 7 bases. The CDR3 is 16 amino acids. Germline assignment: CDR1 SGHVS and CDR2 FQNEAQ. Trimming removed 3 bases from V and 5 bases from J; junction bases left unmatched: 9. DNA of the CDR3: TGTGCCAGCAGCTTTTACTACAGGGGAAATACCGGGGAGCTGTTTTTT. Protein: CASSFYYRGNTGELFF.

The chain combines TRBV2 with TRBJ1-1; D gene unclear. With 7 bases removed from V and 1 base from J, the gap between germline ends came to 4 bases. CDR1 and CDR2 (germline): SNHLY, FYNNEI. The CDR3 loop spans 11 amino acids. CDR3 sequence (DNA): TGTGCCAGCAAAGGGAACACTGAAGCTTTCTTT. The encoded protein is CASKGNTEAFF.

The chain carries TRBV9 and TRBJ1-2; the D is unclear. From germline, CDR1 is SGDLS and CDR2 YYNGEE. Trimming stripped 0 bases from V and 6 bases from J, with 6 bases between. This CDR3 is 12 amino acids long. As DNA, the CDR3 is TGTGCCAGCAGCGTAGGGACGGATGGCTACACCTTC. Translation gives CASSVGTDGYTF.

The genes are TRBV19 and TRBJ2-7; D call uncertain. Trimming took 3 bases from V and 0 from J, leaving 9 bases between them. CDR3 size: 14 residues. CDR1 is LNHDA and CDR2 is SQIVND in the germline V gene (reference sequence). CDR3 nucleotide sequence: TGTGCCAGTAGTATTAGTCAGGCCTCCTACGAGCAGTACTTC. The encoded protein is CASSISQASYEQYF.

The chain joins TRBV7-9 to TRBJ2-7; possibly TRBD2 for D (6 bases). The CDR3 runs to 16 residues. The germline CDR1 and CDR2 sequences are SEHNR and FQNEAQ (reference sequence). V was pared by 4 bases and J by 3 bases, with 19 bases between. CDR3 in DNA: TGTGCCAGCAGCTCCGACCGGGGTAGCGGAAACTACGAGCAGTACTTC. Its protein product is CASSSDRGSGNYEQYF.

V gene TRBV28 combines with J gene TRBJ1-1; maybe TRBD1 (5 bases). The CDR3 has 14 amino acids. Germline CDR1 reads MDHEN; CDR2 reads SYDVKM. Trimming took off 4 bases at V and 0 bases at J, with 9 bases between the two ends. CDR3 bases: TGTGCCAGCAGTTCCCCGGACATGAACACTGAAGCTTTCTTT. As protein: CASSSPDMNTEAFF.

The chain couples TRBV5-1 to TRBJ1-1; tentatively, D is TRBD1 (5 bases). Germline V lookup: CDR1 SGHRS, CDR2 YFSETQ. CDR3 length: 15 amino acids. Between the trimmed V and J ends, which lost 5 bases and 0 bases, there was a span of 14 bases. CDR3 coding DNA: TGCGCCAGCAGAAATTGGGGCAGTCTGAACACTGAAGCTTTCTTT. Amino acid sequence: CASRNWGSLNTEAFF. Together with reference TRBV5-1 and TRBJ1-1, the CDR3 gives the full variable domain: KAGVTQTPRYLIKTRGQQVTLSCSPISGHRSVSWYQQTPGQGLQFLFEYFSETQRNKGNFPGRFSGRQFSNSRSEMNVSTLELGDSALYLCASRNWGSLNTEAFFGQGTRLTVV.

The genes are TRBV2 and TRBJ1-1, with no clear D. V gave up 4 bases and J gave up 2 bases, with 8 bases separating them. CDR3 size: 13 residues. Per germline, CDR1 SNHLY and CDR2 FYNNEI. The CDR3 is CASSAGRNTEAFF. In DNA form, the CDR3 reads TGTGCCAGCAGTGCAGGACGCAACACTGAAGCTTTCTTT.

V is TRBV14 and J is TRBJ2-7; D gene ambiguous. The CDR3 runs to 14 residues. In germline, CDR1 is SGHDN, CDR2 FVKESK. V was shortened by 1 base and J by 1 base, with 8 bases between the two germline ends. In DNA form, the CDR3 reads TGTGCCAGCAGCCAAGCTTGGGTTTCCTACGAGCAGTACTTC. This gives the protein CASSQAWVSYEQYF.

The V call is TRBV7-8, the J call TRBJ1-1; D remains unclear. Germline assignment: CDR1 SGHVS and CDR2 FQNEAQ. CDR3 length equals 14 residues. V was clipped by 3 bases and J by 2 bases, with 10 bases between them. The CDR3 protein is CASSFRTGNTEAFF. DNA of the CDR3: TGTGCCAGCAGCTTTCGGACGGGAAACACTGAAGCTTTCTTT.

The chain is built from TRBV28 and TRBJ2-2; D is ambiguous. Trimming removed 2 bases from V and 5 bases from J, with 6 bases in between. Per the germline V gene, CDR1 is MDHEN and CDR2 is SYDVKM. This CDR3 region has 13 residues. The CDR3 here is CASSLGRTGELFF. CDR3 sequence (DNA): TGTGCCAGCAGTTTAGGTCGTACCGGGGAGCTGTTTTTT.

This clone was detected only once. The V call is TRBV12-3 or TRBV12-4, the J call TRBJ2-5; a possible D gene is TRBD2 (5 bases). Trimming took 2 bases from V and 1 from J, leaving 5 bases between them. The CDR3 sequence is 13 residues long. CDR3 sequence (DNA): TGTGCCAGCAGTTTACGGGGCCAAGAGACCCAGTACTTC. It is translated as CASSLRGQETQYF.

This chain links TRBV5-6 with TRBJ2-2, with TRBD2 matching 8 bases. Trimming took 3 bases from V and 6 from J; bases not matched to a gene: 10. Germline CDR1 is SGHDT and CDR2 is YYEEEE. The CDR3 extends over 16 amino acids. CDR3 bases: TGTGCCAGCAGCTCATTCACTAGCGGTGGGTCCGGGGAGCTGTTTTTT. Translating gives CASSSFTSGGSGELFF.

The chain links TRBV7-9 to TRBJ2-4; no clear D gene. This CDR3 has 14 residues. V dropped 4 bases and J dropped 11 bases, with 18 bases sitting between them. Per the germline V gene, CDR1 is SEHNR and CDR2 is FQNEAQ (reference sequence). The chain's CDR3 is CASSSGPLRSLQYF. Written as DNA, the CDR3 is TGTGCCAGCAGCTCGGGCCCCCTCAGAAGCCTTCAGTACTTC.

This clone was seen only a few times. The chain employs TRBV6-5 and TRBJ2-7, with D maybe TRBD2 (5 bases). Germline V lookup: CDR1 MNHEY, CDR2 SVGAGI. This CDR3 region has 11 residues. The V end lost 6 bases, the J end lost 2 bases, and 5 bases lay between the germline ends. For the CDR3, the DNA is TGTGCCAGCAGCGGGGCCTACGAGCAGTACTTC. Amino acid sequence: CASSGAYEQYF.

This clone was seen only a few times. The chain employs TRBV29-1 and TRBJ2-1; D is unresolved. V lost 7 bases, J lost 4 bases, and 20 bases lay in between. Germline V gives CDR1 SQVTM, CDR2 ANQGSEA. The CDR3 loop spans 15 amino acids. CDR3: CSDPVGYNIYNEQFF. DNA for the CDR3: TGCAGCGACCCGGTTGGCTACAACATATACAATGAGCAGTTCTTC.

This sequence joins TRBV23-1 and TRBJ1-2; D is unclear. TRBV23-1 is noted as an ORF with a role that remains uncertain. The V end was cut by 0 bases, the J end by 4 bases, with 12 bases between. This CDR3 contains 15 residues. CDR3 nucleotide sequence: TGCGCCAGCAGTCAATCTGGCCCATATCTCTATGGCTACACCTTC. Translation: CASSQSGPYLYGYTF.

The rearrangement links TRBV27 to TRBJ2-5; 12 nucleotides agree with TRBD2. The length of the CDR3 is 14 residues. Trimming at V came to 7 bases and at J to 4 bases, leaving 4 bases not matched to a gene. Per germline, CDR1 MNHEY and CDR2 SMNVEV (reference sequence). DNA for the CDR3: TGTGCCAGCAAACTAGCGGGAGGAGGAGAGACCCAGTACTTC. Translated: CASKLAGGGETQYF.

The chain uses TRBV7-6 and TRBJ2-3; no reliable D call. Trimming took off 1 base at V and 4 bases at J, with 12 bases between the two ends. The germline V gene encodes CDR1 SGHVS and CDR2 FNYEAQ. The CDR3 is 15 amino acids. This CDR3 reads CASSLVAAMPDTQYF. CDR3 nucleotide sequence: TGTGCCAGCAGCTTAGTGGCAGCCATGCCAGATACGCAGTATTTT.